Sequencing of this T cell receptor (beta chain) was carried out in a study of blood T cell repertoires in COVID-19. The assay was immunoSEQ multiplex PCR, and TCRdb's table has in-frame clones only and misses some. The repertoire consists of about 150,000 clones, with almost 85% occurring once and the leading ten covering roughly 15%. The sequenced material came from peripheral blood. The receptor was derived from a human donor with acute or convalescent COVID-19. The donor label of this sample is uncertain.

The CDR3 bases are TGTGCCAGCAGACCTATAGGGGCCGGGCCCCAGCATTTT. Amino acid sequence: CASRPIGAGPQHF. The chain joins TRBV6-6 to TRBJ1-5; maybe TRBD1 (5 bases). CDR3 length: 13 amino acids. Germline-derived CDR1 and CDR2 are MNHNY and SVGAGI (reference sequence). The germline V and J ends were trimmed by 6 bases and 9 bases, with 15 bases remaining between them.